This TCR beta chain is drawn from a study of OX40 agonist ivuxolimab in advanced cancers. Points from the study as a whole: CD4+ and CD8+ blood T cells expanded clonally by week 6 at 0.1 to 3.0 mg/kg.

Using immunoSEQ multiplex PCR, the repertoire was profiled, and TCRdb retains in-frame clones only, with some absent. This sample has tens of thousands of clones; around 78% occur once, and the top ten carry approximately 3.1%. Between the trimmed V and J ends, which lost 7 bases and 1 base, there was a span of 11 bases. The CDR3 covers 13 residues. CDR1 is SGHRS and CDR2 is YFSETQ in the germline V gene. On this clone itself: The antigen remains unidentified.

The source was CD4+ or CD8+ T cells sorted from blood, collected in a trial of the OX40 agonist ivuxolimab. This chain uses TRBV5-1 with TRBJ2-5; no firm D call. The receptor's source is an adult with an advanced solid tumor such as melanoma, head and neck, liver or kidney cancer. This CDR3 reads CASSDQPQETQYF. The CDR3 DNA follows: TGCGCCAGCTCGGATCAGCCCCAAGAGACCCAGTACTTC.